The rows below give T cell receptor beta chains drawn from one sample of a study of blood T cell repertoires in COVID-19. Sequencing was performed with immunoSEQ multiplex PCR; in TCRdb, only in-frame clones are kept and a portion is missing. The sample carries fewer than 150,000 clones, 75% to 90% recorded once. The source material was peripheral blood. The receptors were gathered from a human donor in a cohort sampled during active COVID-19. Each CDR3 is given with its conserved first and last residue. Fields, in order: D gene, J gene, V gene, clone size, CDR3 DNA, CDR3 protein. The D gene is left open where the match is weak. Where a row states a size, it is once, few, many or the class of an expanded clone; other rows omit it.

>-|TRBJ1-1|TRBV9|-
TGTGCCAGCAGCGTAGTCTCTCAAGGGGAGGGCACTGAAGCTTTCTTT
CASSVVSQGEGTEAFF
>-|TRBJ2-1|TRBV7-3|-
TGTGCCAGCAGCTCAAGCGACTATAATGAGCAGTTCTTC
CASSSSDYNEQFF
>TRBD1|TRBJ1-2|TRBV5-5|-
TGTGCCAGCAGCTTCTCCTTTGGGACAGATTATGGCTACACCTTC
CASSFSFGTDYGYTF
>-|TRBJ2-7|TRBV30|-
TGTGCCTGGAGTATGGGCGAGGGCGAGCAGTACTTC
CAWSMGEGEQYF
>-|TRBJ2-3|TRBV7-9|-
TGTGCCAGCAGCTTAGCTGTGGCGGCAGATACGCAGTATTTT
CASSLAVAADTQYF
>TRBD2|TRBJ2-2|TRBV6-4|-
TGTGCCAGCAGTGAGGATTACGGGAGGGCCACCGGGGAGCTGTTTTTT
CASSEDYGRATGELFF
>TRBD2|TRBJ2-5|TRBV5-1|-
TGCGCCAGCAGCTTCGGTTCTAGCGGGGGCGGAGAGACCCAGTACTTC
CASSFGSSGGGETQYF
>-|TRBJ1-4|TRBV19|-
TGTGCCAGTAGTCTCGGGACACACAAAGAAAAACTGTTTTTT
CASSLGTHKEKLFF
>-|TRBJ1-1|TRBV11-2|-
TGTGCCAGCAGTCAAGAGGGGGGGGCCGCTGAAGCTTTCTTT
CASSQEGGAAEAFF
>-|TRBJ2-3|TRBV27|-
TGTGCCAGCAGTTTATGGGCACCTACTAGCACAGATACGCAGTATTTT
CASSLWAPTSTDTQYF
>-|TRBJ2-3|TRBV27|-
TGTGCCAGCAGTTTATGGGCTACGACCGCAATTAGCACAGATACGCAGTATTTT
CASSLWATTAISTDTQYF
>-|TRBJ1-1|TRBV5-1|-
TGCGCCAGCAGCTTGAGACAGTCAAACACTGAAGCTTTCTTT
CASSLRQSNTEAFF
>-|TRBJ1-1|TRBV11-2|-
TGTGCCAGCAGCCAGATCAGGGGTTCGGATGCTTTCTTT
CASSQIRGSDAFF
>-|TRBJ1-2|TRBV3-1/TRBV3-2|once
TGTGCCAGCAGCCAAGCGTCCGACTATGGCTACACCTTC
CASSQASDYGYTF
>TRBD1|TRBJ2-3|TRBV6-1|-
TGTGCCAGCAGTGAACAGGGGGCAGATACGCAGTATTTT
CASSEQGADTQYF
>-|TRBJ1-6|TRBV7-2|-
TGTGCCAGCAGCTACGTTCTGGGGCAGTTCGTCAATTCACCCCTCCACTTT
CASSYVLGQFVNSPLHF
>TRBD2|TRBJ2-3|TRBV30|once
TGTGCCTGGCTAGCGGGGGGTCGAGATACGCAGTATTTT
CAWLAGGRDTQYF
>TRBD1|TRBJ1-3|TRBV27|few
TGTGCCAGCAGAGGACAGGGTGAGGGCTCTGGAAACACCATATATTTT
CASRGQGEGSGNTIYF
>TRBD1|TRBJ1-2|TRBV5-1|-
TGCGCCAGCAGCCCCTCTTGGGGACAGGGACAGTCTAGCTATGGCTACACCTTC
CASSPSWGQGQSSYGYTF
>TRBD1|TRBJ1-2|TRBV7-8|few
TGTGCCAGCAGCTTTGCCGGGACAGATGGCTACACCTTC
CASSFAGTDGYTF
>-|TRBJ1-4|TRBV5-5|-
TGTGCCAGCAGCCTAGGCGTATTGACGAGGACTAATGAAAAACTGTTTTTT
CASSLGVLTRTNEKLFF
>-|TRBJ1-4|TRBV6-5|-
TGTGCCAGCGACCCCACAGGGTTTAATGAAAAACTGTTTTTT
CASDPTGFNEKLFF
>-|TRBJ2-5|TRBV19|-
TGTGCCAGTAGTATAGGGGTCAGGGCCGGGGAGACCCAGTACTTC
CASSIGVRAGETQYF
>-|TRBJ2-5|TRBV3-1/TRBV3-2|-
TGTGCCAGCAGCCAAGGTTTGTCGGGAGAGACCCAGTACTTC
CASSQGLSGETQYF
>-|TRBJ1-5|TRBV5-1|few
TGCGCCAGCAGCTTAGCCGGCAATCAGCCCCAGCATTTT
CASSLAGNQPQHF
>TRBD2|TRBJ2-1|TRBV9|once
TGTGCCAGCAGCGTGACTAGCGGGGGGGCCAGTGAGCAGTTCTTC
CASSVTSGGASEQFF
>-|TRBJ1-2|TRBV12-5|once
TGTGCTAGTGGTTTGGGGGACAAGTCCAACTATGGCTACACCTTC
CASGLGDKSNYGYTF
>TRBD1|TRBJ1-1|TRBV5-1|-
TGCGCCAGCAGCTCTACCCCTTCGGGACAGGGTGAAGCTTTCTTT
CASSSTPSGQGEAFF
>TRBD1|TRBJ2-3|TRBV10-3|-
TGTGCCATCACCAGACAGGGGAGCACAGATACGCAGTATTTT
CAITRQGSTDTQYF
>-|TRBJ1-1|TRBV20-1|-
TGCAGTGCTAGTCTGGCTCTTGGCACTGAAGCTTTCTTT
CSASLALGTEAFF
>-|TRBJ2-6|TRBV19|-
TGTGCCAGTAACGAGGGGGCTGGGGCCAACGTCCTGACTTTC
CASNEGAGANVLTF
>-|TRBJ1-1|TRBV7-9|once
TGTGCCAGCAGCTTAGGGGACATTAACACTGAAGCTTTCTTT
CASSLGDINTEAFF
>-|TRBJ1-1|TRBV30|few
TGTGCCTGGGGTCGAGCGGGGCTGGGGAACACTGAAGCTTTCTTT
CAWGRAGLGNTEAFF
>TRBD1|TRBJ1-2|TRBV6-5|-
TGTGCCACTCACAGGGGGACATGGTACACCTTC
CATHRGTWYTF
>-|TRBJ1-1|TRBV12-3/TRBV12-4|-
TGTGCCAGCAGTCCCGGTTGGGGCGCTTTCTTT
CASSPGWGAFF
>-|TRBJ2-5|TRBV29-1|few
TGCAGCGTATGGAGGGGCCAAGAGACCCAGTACTTC
CSVWRGQETQYF
>-|TRBJ2-2|TRBV27|-
TGTGCCAGCAGTTTACGACAGAACACCGGGGAGCTGTTTTTT
CASSLRQNTGELFF
>-|TRBJ1-5|TRBV6-2/TRBV6-3|-
TGTGCCAGCAGTTACAACAGGGATAGCAATCAGCCCCAGCATTTT
CASSYNRDSNQPQHF
>-|TRBJ1-1|TRBV5-4|-
TGTGCCAGCAGCGGAGGACGGGTGAACACTGAAGCTTTCTTT
CASSGGRVNTEAFF
>TRBD1|TRBJ1-5|TRBV20-1|-
TGCAGTGCTAGTTCCGCCGGGACAGGGTTTAATCAGCCCCAGCATTTT
CSASSAGTGFNQPQHF
>TRBD1|TRBJ1-1|TRBV18|once
TGTGCCAGCTCACCTACCGGGACAGGGGATGAAGCTTTCTTT
CASSPTGTGDEAFF
>TRBD1|TRBJ1-6|TRBV28|-
TGTGCCAGCAGTTCTTACGGGACAGGGCTCTATTCACCCCTCCACTTT
CASSSYGTGLYSPLHF
>-|TRBJ1-2|TRBV10-3|-
TGTGCCATCAGTGGGGGAGGGGACAACTATGGCTACACCTTC
CAISGGGDNYGYTF
>-|TRBJ1-4|TRBV7-8|-
TGTGCCAGCAGTATGGCAACTGGGGGCATTAATGAAAAACTGTTTTTT
CASSMATGGINEKLFF
>-|TRBJ1-2|TRBV4-1|-
TGCGCCAGCAGCCATGCCCGGGCCTCGGGGGGCTACACCTTC
CASSHARASGGYTF
>-|TRBJ1-3|TRBV5-1|-
TGCGCCAGCAGCTTGGGCCAGGGGGGAAACACCATATATTTT
CASSLGQGGNTIYF
>-|TRBJ2-2|TRBV5-4|once
TGTGCCAGCAGCTACAAACAGCCGAACACCGGGGAGCTGTTTTTT
CASSYKQPNTGELFF
>-|TRBJ1-4|TRBV18|-
TGTGCCAGCTCACCAGGTCAGACTAATGAAAAACTGTTTTTT
CASSPGQTNEKLFF
>-|TRBJ2-3|TRBV5-1|-
TGCGCCAGCAGCTTGCCCGGACAGCCAGATACGCAGTATTTT
CASSLPGQPDTQYF
>-|TRBJ2-6|TRBV30|-
TGTGCCTGGAGTAACACAGGGTCTGGGGCCAACGTCCTGACTTTC
CAWSNTGSGANVLTF